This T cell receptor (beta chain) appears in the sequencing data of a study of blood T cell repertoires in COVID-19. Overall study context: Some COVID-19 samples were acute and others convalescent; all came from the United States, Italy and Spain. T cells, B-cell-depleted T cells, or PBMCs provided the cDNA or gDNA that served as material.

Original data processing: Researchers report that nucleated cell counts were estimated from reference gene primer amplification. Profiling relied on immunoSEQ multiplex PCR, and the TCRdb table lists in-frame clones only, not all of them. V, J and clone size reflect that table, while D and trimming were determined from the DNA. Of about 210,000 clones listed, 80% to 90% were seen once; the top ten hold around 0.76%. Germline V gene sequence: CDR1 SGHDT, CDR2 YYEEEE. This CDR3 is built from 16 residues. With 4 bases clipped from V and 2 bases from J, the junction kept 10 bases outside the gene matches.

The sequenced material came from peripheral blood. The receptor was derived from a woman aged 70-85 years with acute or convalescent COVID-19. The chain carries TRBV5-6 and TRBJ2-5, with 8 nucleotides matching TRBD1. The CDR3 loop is CASSPRPGQDQETQYF. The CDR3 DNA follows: TGTGCCAGCAGCCCTCGCCCGGGACAGGATCAAGAGACCCAGTACTTC.